This T cell receptor (beta chain) was retrieved from a study of T cell responses to AZD1222 COVID-19 vaccine (dated by TCRdb to about 2021). Study-level background: TCR sequencing covered 230 or so trial participants: roughly 200 given two doses of AZD1222 and 26 given two doses of MenACWY control vaccine. Trial participants were enrolled by age into subgroups of 18-55, 56-69 and 70-plus years, and 148, 28 and 57 TCR-sequenced participants, respectively, were included in these subgroups. The paper as a whole reports these results and caveats: Most participants were white British and females outnumbered males, and the authors suggested that clonal diversity may have been underestimated. No day 14 peak-response samples were available, so repertoires were characterized only after the peak T cell response. Vaccine-associated CD4 TCRs spanned the whole spike protein, with dominant responses in regions 160-218 and 743-854. In the small 56-69-year group, the increase in depth fell short of significance, most likely because of low power. Nearly half of unique spike-specific TCRs reportedly recognized epitopes outside regions mutated in the B.1.351 and B.1.1.7 variants. Only six AZD1222 recipients were SARS-CoV-2 seropositive at baseline, limiting conclusions about previously exposed vaccinees. A significant rise in spike-specific TCR breadth and depth was observed after two AZD1222 doses relative to day 0 and relative to MenACWY recipients.

According to the study, the label for this sample's time point signals: about 28 days (+/-7) after the second vaccine dose. Because spike-specific TCR depth and breadth did not differ between the two schedules, AZD1222 recipients who got a second dose at roughly 4 weeks were pooled with those who got a second dose at roughly 12 weeks. Vaccinee samples were obtained from the UK trials COV001 and COV002, which included a single-blind randomized controlled phase 2/3 trial of AZD1222 (ChAdOx1 nCoV-19) in healthy adults. For TCRbeta chain sequencing, PBMC samples from trial participants were taken at day 0 and at day 28 after the second dose. The CDR3 regions of human TCRbeta chains were analyzed by immunosequencing. Turning to the authors' computational methods: TCRs in the repertoires were matched against a reference library of SARS-CoV-2-specific TCRs that had been generated with the MIRA antigen-specificity platform. Breadth was defined as the fraction of unique TCRs that were SARS-CoV-2-associated. Depth was defined as the fraction of total T cells that were SARS-CoV-2-associated. Using the MIRA data, each spike-specific TCR was assigned both to the spike region to which the TCR was reactive and to a CD4 or CD8 class. Log10-transformed breadth and depth values were compared by one-way ANOVA with Sidak's multiple comparisons tests. As stored in TCRdb, this immuneACCESS dataset retains in-frame rearrangements with V and J assigned. A fraction of the clones does not appear; measured against another copy, unresolved V genes explain less than half of the discrepancy, and the remainder lacks a known reason. For V, J and clone size, that table is used; D and trimming come from the DNA. The sample yields about 73,000 clones; approximately 92% were counted once. The ten top clones hold over 7.5% of the sample.

Concerning this clone itself: The antigen it recognizes is unknown. Per-nucleotide qualities are absent, and no much larger clonotype sits a single base away.

Reading from cysteine to phenylalanine, the CDR3 counts 13 amino acids. The only DNA kept is the CDR3, 39 bases in frame from the first base. Unmatched junction bases come to 7, with V trimmed by 5 bases and J by 6 bases. Via the germline V gene, CDR1 is SQVTM and CDR2 ANQGSEA. The specimen was peripheral blood, collected 28 days after the second AZD1222 dose. The clonotype comes from an adult who received the AZD1222 COVID-19 vaccine. The chain couples TRBV29-1 to TRBJ2-4; TRBD1 matches 7 bases in the middle. The bases read TGCAGCGTTCTAAACCCAGGGGGAAACATTCAGTACTTC. Translation gives CSVLNPGGNIQYF.